The next 12 T cell receptor beta chains were all read from a single sample in a study of cytomegalovirus exposure and HLA in healthy donors. Primers included in the PCR were 60 Vbeta and 13 Jbeta primers. Only in-frame clones appear in the TCRdb table, and some are missing; sequencing was by immunoSEQ multiplex PCR. This sample carries 100,000 to 150,000 clones, 81% of them seen once, and the ten largest clones take roughly 4.1%. The sample consisted of PBMCs. These receptors all stem from a man younger than 35 in good health and CMV-seropositive.

On this clone itself: The same CDR3 also results from other DNA sequences found in this sample. The chain couples TRBV18 to TRBJ2-2; D unclear. The CDR3 loop spans 13 amino acids. Germline CDR1 KGHSH, CDR2 LQKENI. Trimming removed 3 bases from V and 5 bases from J, with 7 bases in between. CDR3 sequence (DNA): TGTGCCAGCTCACCCAGAGGAACCGGGGAGCTGTTTTTT. Protein: CASSPRGTGELFF.

The V and J genes are TRBV6-5 and TRBJ2-1, with a weak D call TRBD2 (6 bases). Trimming left V 4 bases short and J 9 bases short, with 10 bases between. The germline V gene encodes CDR1 MNHEY and CDR2 SVGAGI. The CDR3 length is 12 residues. The CDR3 sequence is CASSSTSREQFF. The CDR3 DNA reads TGTGCCAGCAGTTCTACTAGCCGTGAGCAGTTCTTC.

The chain links TRBV5-1 to TRBJ2-2, with D possibly matching TRBD2 (6 bases). Trimming removed 10 bases at V and 2 bases at J, with 15 bases between. Germline V gene lookup returns CDR1 SGHRS and CDR2 YFSETQ. The CDR3 has 14 residues. CDR3 nucleotides: TGCGCCGCGAAGGAGGGGACCAACACCGGGGAGCTGTTTTTT. This encodes CAAKEGTNTGELFF. Based on the CDR3 plus reference TRBV5-1 and TRBJ2-2, the full variable domain is KAGVTQTPRYLIKTRGQQVTLSCSPISGHRSVSWYQQTPGQGLQFLFEYFSETQRNKGNFPGRFSGRQFSNSRSEMNVSTLELGDSALYLCAAKEGTNTGELFFGEGSRLTVL.

The rearrangement links TRBV23-1 to TRBJ2-5; no firm D call. TRBV23-1 is an open reading frame, and its role is uncertain. V dropped 0 bases and J dropped 12 bases, with 8 bases sitting between them. The CDR3 is made up of 11 amino acids. CDR3 bases: TGCGCCAGCAGTCAATCTTCCCCCAAGTACTTC. It translates to CASSQSSPKYF.

The chain is built from TRBV4-3 and TRBJ1-2; a weak D match, TRBD1 (6 bases). Trimming took off 0 bases at V and 4 bases at J, with 12 bases between the two ends. This CDR3 comprises 15 residues. CDR1 is LGHNA, CDR2 YSLEER, per germline. As DNA, the CDR3 is TGCGCCAGCAGCCAAGAGGGGGCTGGGGGCTATGGCTACACCTTC. Residues: CASSQEGAGGYGYTF.

This chain uses TRBV4-1 with TRBJ2-3, with D tentatively TRBD2 (6 bases). V lost 4 bases and J lost 5, with 22 bases in between. The CDR3 extends over 17 amino acids. Per germline, CDR1 MGHRA and CDR2 YSYEKL. The CDR3 loop reads CASSPSGGTGERDTQYF. The CDR3 region has the DNA TGCGCCAGCAGCCCTTCCGGGGGTACGGGGGAGAGAGATACGCAGTATTTT.

The rearrangement joins TRBV19 to TRBJ1-3; D not resolved. The CDR3 runs to 13 residues. Germline-derived CDR1 and CDR2 are LNHDA and SQIVND (reference sequence). V dropped 3 bases and J dropped 1 base, with 4 bases sitting between them. CDR3 in DNA: TGTGCCAGTAGTATCTCGTCTGGAAACACCATATATTTT. As protein: CASSISSGNTIYF.

The gene calls are TRBV6-4 and TRBJ2-2; D is undetermined. The CDR3 has 14 amino acids. Trimming took 6 bases from V and 3 from J, leaving 11 bases between them. From germline, CDR1 is MRHNA and CDR2 SNTAGT. The CDR3 bases are TGTGCCAGCAGCGAGACTGGAGACACCGGGGAGCTGTTTTTT. Protein product: CASSETGDTGELFF.

The CDR3 loop is CASSRTGLSGNTIYF. DNA for the CDR3: TGCGCCAGCAGTCGTACGGGACTCTCTGGAAACACCATATATTTT. The gene calls are TRBV4-1 and TRBJ1-3; perhaps TRBD1 as D (5 bases). The CDR3 sequence is 15 residues long. V gave up 6 bases and J gave up 0 bases, with 12 bases separating them. The germline gives CDR1 MGHRA, CDR2 YSYEKL.

The chain uses TRBV4-3 and TRBJ2-3; D remains unclear. Germline assignment: CDR1 LGHNA and CDR2 YSLEER. The CDR3 consists of 14 residues. Trimming left V 0 bases short and J 4 bases short, with 8 bases between. The DNA of the CDR3 is TGCGCCAGCAGCCAAGAATGGGCCCCAGATACGCAGTATTTT. As protein: CASSQEWAPDTQYF.

CDR3 sequence (DNA): TGTGCCAGCACGCACGGACAGGCTAACTATGGCTACACCTTC. Its protein product is CASTHGQANYGYTF. This chain joins TRBV7-2 and TRBJ1-2; 7 positions agree with TRBD1. Germline V gene sequence: CDR1 SGHTA, CDR2 FQGNSA. The CDR3 sequence is 14 residues long. Germline trimming cut 7 bases from V and 0 bases from J; bases unmatched to any gene: 5.

This chain uses TRBV9 with TRBJ1-3; D is unclear. There are 15 residues in the CDR3. Trimming removed 4 bases from V and 3 bases from J, with 14 bases in between. Germline V gene lookup returns CDR1 SGDLS and CDR2 YYNGEE. The CDR3 nucleotides read TGTGCCAGCAGCCCCGGTCCAAACTATGGAAACACCATATATTTT. This sequence encodes CASSPGPNYGNTIYF.